The 23 T cell receptor beta chains listed next were all sequenced from one sample in a study of vaccination and CD4 T cells after COVID-19. These receptors' targets are unknown. Described treatment: approximately 9-day PBMC culture with coronavirus spike peptide pools or control peptides (ViraFEST assay). The assay that was used to sequence DNA from cultured CD4+ T cells was the Oncomine TCR Beta short-read assay. TCRdb analysed the PCR reads with MiXCR anew, one entry per CDR3 protein. The sample lists several thousand distinct CDR3 sequences, 14% to 15% seen once, with about 17% in the top ten. Sequencing used CD4+ T cells from blood, cultured in vitro. These TCRs come from a human donor who had recovered from COVID-19.

CDR3 in DNA: TGTGCCAGCAGCCCATCGCCGCAGGAACAAGAGACCCAGTACTTC. It codes for CASSPSPQEQETQYF. This chain uses TRBV7-3 with TRBJ2-5; no clear D gene. The V gene lost 5 bases and the J gene lost 2 bases, with 15 bases spanning the gap. In germline, CDR1 is SGHTA, CDR2 FQGTGA. This CDR3 is built from 15 residues.

The V call is TRBV10-3, the J call TRBJ2-7; TRBD1 aligns across 9 bases. V was clipped by 9 bases and J by 4 bases; unmatched bases: 19. The CDR3 is 17 residues long. The germline gives CDR1 ENHRY, CDR2 SYGVKD. The CDR3 coding sequence is TGTGCCATTAAAGCCCGACTCGGGACAGGGTCTTCGTACGAGCAGTACTTC. Translation: CAIKARLGTGSSYEQYF.

The CDR3 sequence is CASSGDHYEQYF. The CDR3 bases are TGTGCCAGCAGCGGGGATCACTACGAGCAGTACTTC. The chain carries TRBV2 and TRBJ2-7, with D possibly being TRBD2 (5 bases). This CDR3 has 12 amino acids. The germline gives CDR1 SNHLY, CDR2 FYNNEI. Trimming left V 6 bases short and J 3 bases short, with 9 bases between.

This clonotype was counted only a few times. The V call is TRBV30, the J call TRBJ2-5; 10 bases map to TRBD2. The CDR3 runs 17 residues. V lost 0 bases to trimming and J lost 5 bases; unmatched junction nucleotides: 12. Germline CDR1 reads GTSNPN; CDR2 reads SVGIG (reference sequence). The CDR3 here is CAWSVPGSGRARETQYF. CDR3 coding DNA: TGTGCCTGGAGTGTACCTGGGAGCGGGAGGGCACGGGAGACCCAGTACTTC. Complete variable domain (other parts from reference TRBV30 and TRBJ2-5): SQTIHQWPATLVQPVGSPLSLECTVEGTSNPNLYWYRQAAGRGLQLLFYSVGIGQISSEVPQNLSASRPQDRQFILSSKKLLLSDSGFYLCAWSVPGSGRARETQYFGPGTRLLVL.

This clonotype counts as medium-sized. This rearrangement joins TRBV5-4 to TRBJ1-1; D gene ambiguous. V was shortened by 0 bases and J by 4 bases, with 13 bases between the two germline ends. Germline CDR1 and CDR2: SGHNT and YYREEE (reference sequence). This CDR3 is 15 amino acids long. CDR3 in DNA: TGTGCCAGCAGCTTGGGGGTGTCGAGCACCACTGAAGCTTTCTTT. Residues: CASSLGVSSTTEAFF.

The gene calls are TRBV18 and TRBJ1-5; TRBD1 matches 7 bases. The ends lost 1 base at V and 4 bases at J; junction bases unmatched: 7. Germline CDR1 and CDR2: KGHSH and LQKENI. This CDR3 has 16 residues. CDR3: CASSPLRDSINQPQHF. CDR3 coding DNA: TGTGCCAGCTCACCACTTAGGGACAGTATTAATCAGCCCCAGCATTTT.

The V and J genes are TRBV2 and TRBJ2-1, with 9 bases identical to TRBD1. The CDR3 length is 15 residues. Germline V gene sequence: CDR1 SNHLY, CDR2 FYNNEI. V lost 6 bases and J lost 3; bases outside the gene matches: 6. CDR3 region: CASRGDRGNYNEQFF. CDR3 nucleotide sequence: TGTGCCAGCAGGGGAGACAGGGGGAACTACAATGAGCAGTTCTTC. The complete variable domain, with remaining parts taken from reference TRBV2 and TRBJ2-1, reads EPEVTQTPSHQVTQMGQEVILRCVPISNHLYFYWYRQILGQKVEFLVSFYNNEISEKSEIFDDQFSVERPDGSNFTLKIRSTKLEDSAMYFCASRGDRGNYNEQFFGPGTRLTVL.

Sample share makes this clonotype medium-sized. The V and J genes are TRBV12-3 or TRBV12-4 and TRBJ2-7; D not certain. The CDR3 loop spans 11 amino acids. With 5 bases removed from V and 6 bases from J, the gap between germline ends came to 8 bases. The CDR3 coding sequence is TGTGCCAGCAGTATATACTCCGAGCAGTACTTC. As protein: CASSIYSEQYF.

This clonotype ranks as hyperexpanded. The chain has TRBV6-5 and TRBJ1-5; 9 bases map to TRBD1. The CDR3 has 18 amino acids. Germline assignment: CDR1 MNHEY and CDR2 SVGAGI. V lost 0 bases to trimming and J lost 1 base; unmatched junction nucleotides: 7. The CDR3 sequence is CASSYSRDRVLSNQPQHF. Here the CDR3 DNA reads TGTGCCAGCAGTTACTCCCGGGACAGGGTTTTGAGCAATCAGCCCCAGCATTTT.

The chain is built from TRBV11-2 and TRBJ2-3; D is uncertain. The germline CDR1 and CDR2 sequences are SGHAT and FQNNGV. The CDR3 covers 15 residues. V was trimmed by 1 base and J by 3 bases, leaving 11 bases between them. The CDR3 loop reads CASSLGALGTDTQYF. In DNA form, the CDR3 reads TGTGCCAGCAGCTTAGGGGCCCTCGGGACAGATACGCAGTATTTT.

This clonotype ranks as large (0.1 to 1%). The rearrangement joins TRBV6-1 to TRBJ1-1; D uncertain. The germline V gene has CDR1 MNHNS and CDR2 SASEGT. CDR3 size: 13 residues. The V end was cut by 5 bases, the J end by 3 bases, with 10 bases between. CDR3 sequence reads: CASSRFRDTEAFF. For the CDR3, the DNA is TGTGCCAGCAGTAGATTTCGGGACACTGAAGCTTTCTTT.

In this sample, this clonotype is medium-sized. The chain links TRBV20-1 to TRBJ2-2, with D tentatively TRBD1 or TRBD2 (6 bases each). Germline CDR1 is DFQATT and CDR2 is SNEGSKA (reference sequence). CDR3 size: 14 residues. Trimming stripped 4 bases from V and 6 bases from J, with 15 bases between. The CDR3 DNA reads as TGCAGTGCTATAAGGGGGGCCGGTGCCGGGGAGCTGTTTTTT. Encoded protein: CSAIRGAGAGELFF.

This clonotype has just a few counts. The rearrangement uses TRBV30 and TRBJ2-1; no reliable D call. CDR1 and CDR2 from the germline V gene are GTSNPN and SVGIG (reference sequence). This CDR3 region has 11 residues. The V and J ends lost 1 base and 7 bases respectively, with 5 bases between them. The CDR3 DNA reads TGTGCCTGGAGTGCCCAGAATGAGCAGTTCTTC. Amino acid sequence: CAWSAQNEQFF.

V gene TRBV5-6 combines with J gene TRBJ1-3; TRBD1 matches at 8 bases. The CDR3 has 16 amino acids. The germline V gene encodes CDR1 SGHDT and CDR2 YYEEEE. V was pared by 1 base and J by 4 bases, with 7 bases of the junction left unmatched. Here the CDR3 DNA reads TGTGCCAGCAGCTTGCGGACAGGGCCTCCCGGAAACACCATATATTTT. It is translated as CASSLRTGPPGNTIYF.

For this clonotype: A read error may be the cause here, since a much bigger clone is one base away. This chain connects TRBV20-1 to TRBJ2-1; D might be TRBD2 (7 bases). CDR1 is DFQATT and CDR2 is SNEGSKA in the germline V gene (reference sequence). The CDR3 is made up of 14 amino acids. CDR3 amino acids: CGARLRGGLNEQFF. As DNA, the CDR3 is TGCGGTGCTAGATTGAGGGGGGGCCTCAATGAGCAGTTCTTC.

The chain carries TRBV12-3 or TRBV12-4 and TRBJ1-1; D not certain. The CDR3 has 13 residues. V lost 3 bases, J lost 0 bases, and 5 bases lay in between. In nucleotides, the CDR3 is TGTGCCAGCAGTTTGAGGATGAACACTGAAGCTTTCTTT. Protein: CASSLRMNTEAFF.

This clonotype is medium-sized in the sample. The J gene is TRBJ1-2, the V gene TRBV30, with 9 bases identical to TRBD1. Germline-derived CDR1 and CDR2 are GTSNPN and SVGIG (reference sequence). The CDR3 sequence is 12 residues long. With V trimmed by 7 bases and J by 9 bases, 9 bases remained unmatched. The CDR3 protein is CASRGQGKSYTF. The CDR3 region has the DNA TGTGCCTCAAGGGGACAGGGAAAGAGCTACACCTTC.

This chain links TRBV7-8 with TRBJ1-5; maybe TRBD1 (6 bases). V lost 0 bases to trimming and J lost 5 bases, with 11 bases between them. The CDR3 has 15 amino acids. Per germline, CDR1 SGHVS and CDR2 FQNEAQ. CDR3 nucleotides: TGTGCCAGCAGCTTAGCCTTGGACAGATATCAGCCCCAGCATTTT. It codes for CASSLALDRYQPQHF.

The chain has TRBV9 and TRBJ1-1; a possible D gene is TRBD1 (6 bases). The CDR3 totals 16 residues. CDR1 and CDR2 from the germline V gene are SGDLS and YYNGEE. V lost 4 bases to trimming and J lost 4 bases, with 20 bases between them. The CDR3 region is CASSPGVGMEGTEAFF. The CDR3 bases are TGTGCCAGCAGCCCAGGGGTAGGGATGGAGGGCACTGAAGCTTTCTTT.

This clonotype was detected a few times. The rearrangement uses TRBV7-8 and TRBJ2-1; a possible D gene is TRBD2 (5 bases). V gave up 5 bases and J gave up 5 bases, with 10 bases separating them. The CDR3 has 13 residues. CDR1 and CDR2 (germline): SGHVS, FQNEAQ. The CDR3 region has the DNA TGTGCCAGCAGCCGGGGTAGGAACAATGAGCAGTTCTTC. Its protein product is CASSRGRNNEQFF. The full variable domain, with the rest looked up from reference TRBV7-8 and TRBJ2-1, is GAGVSQSPRYKVAKRGQDVALRCDPISGHVSLFWYQQALGQGPEFLTYFQNEAQLDKSGLPSDRFFAERPEGSVSTLKIQRTQQEDSAVYLCASSRGRNNEQFFGPGTRLTVL.

By sample fraction, this clonotype is medium-sized. The rearrangement links TRBV12-3 or TRBV12-4 to TRBJ2-3; 8 bases align to TRBD2. This CDR3 has 16 residues. After removal of 1 base from V and 2 bases from J, the junction contained 5 bases not matched to a gene. The CDR3 is CASSLGQRGSTDTQYF. CDR3 DNA: TGTGCCAGCAGTTTAGGCCAGCGGGGGTCCACAGATACGCAGTATTTT.

The chain recombines TRBV13 with TRBJ1-1; no clear D. Germline CDR1 PRHDT, CDR2 FYEKMQ (reference sequence). This CDR3 region has 14 residues. Between the trimmed V and J ends, which lost 8 bases and 1 base, there was a span of 14 bases. The CDR3 here is CASATIQKNTEAFF. CDR3 in DNA: TGTGCCAGCGCAACAATCCAGAAGAACACTGAAGCTTTCTTT.

The chain has TRBV5-5 and TRBJ2-3; the D is unclear. The CDR3 runs to 14 residues. The V end lost 4 bases, the J end lost 2 bases, and 11 bases lay between the germline ends. In germline, CDR1 is SGHKS, CDR2 YYEKEE (reference sequence). This chain's CDR3 is CASSHDINTDTQYF. Written as DNA, the CDR3 is TGTGCCAGCAGCCATGACATAAACACAGATACGCAGTATTTT.